This record looks at one T cell receptor (beta chain) sequence and its context. The antigen is unknown. This sample is drawn from a study of CD4 T cells in relation to SARS-CoV-2 and coronaviruses. Study-wide background: After roughly 9 days of antigen culture, PBMC TCR beta CDR3s were sequenced. The study, taken as a whole, reports: Compared with monoreactive clones, crossreactive clones showed significantly weaker SARS-CoV-2 expansion. Each donor contributed either pre-pandemic or post-infection samples, not both.

Clones were sequenced by immunoSEQ multiplex PCR, and TCRdb holds only the in-frame ones, with some missing. Of 9,500 to 12,000 clones listed, around 68% are singletons. The unexposed donors gave CD4+ T cells in 2011-2018, prior to COVID-19. Isolation of CD4+ T cells took place after approximately eleven days in culture. The junction had 9 bases not matched to a gene; V was cut back by 2 bases and J by 3 bases. The CDR3 sequence is 16 residues long. Per the germline V gene, CDR1 is SGHDT and CDR2 is YYEEEE. The sequencing input was CD4+ T cells from PBMCs, cultured in vitro. The TCR was taken from a human donor in good health. The rearrangement links TRBV5-6 to TRBJ2-7; 9 nucleotides line up with TRBD1. The CDR3 region has the DNA TGTGCCAGCAGCTTTCCAAACCCGGGACAGGGCTACGAGCAGTACTTC. The encoded protein is CASSFPNPGQGYEQYF.